This TCR beta chain is from a study of cytomegalovirus exposure and HLA in healthy donors. In germline, CDR1 is MNHEY, CDR2 SMNVEV (reference sequence). This CDR3 is 14 amino acids long. Trimming removed 4 bases from V and 6 bases from J; junction bases left unmatched: 7. Sequencing used immunoSEQ multiplex PCR; TCRdb keeps in-frame clones, though not all of them. The top ten clones hold roughly 15% of a sample with fewer than 200,000 clones, less than 85% of them seen once. The V and J genes are TRBV27 and TRBJ2-3; the match to TRBD2 covers 7 bases. The sequenced sample consisted of PBMCs. This TCR came from a man between 18 and 35 years old in good health and CMV-seropositive. The CDR3 DNA is TGTGCCAGCAGTTCCCGGGACTACCTGGATACGCAGTATTTT. It yields the protein CASSSRDYLDTQYF.